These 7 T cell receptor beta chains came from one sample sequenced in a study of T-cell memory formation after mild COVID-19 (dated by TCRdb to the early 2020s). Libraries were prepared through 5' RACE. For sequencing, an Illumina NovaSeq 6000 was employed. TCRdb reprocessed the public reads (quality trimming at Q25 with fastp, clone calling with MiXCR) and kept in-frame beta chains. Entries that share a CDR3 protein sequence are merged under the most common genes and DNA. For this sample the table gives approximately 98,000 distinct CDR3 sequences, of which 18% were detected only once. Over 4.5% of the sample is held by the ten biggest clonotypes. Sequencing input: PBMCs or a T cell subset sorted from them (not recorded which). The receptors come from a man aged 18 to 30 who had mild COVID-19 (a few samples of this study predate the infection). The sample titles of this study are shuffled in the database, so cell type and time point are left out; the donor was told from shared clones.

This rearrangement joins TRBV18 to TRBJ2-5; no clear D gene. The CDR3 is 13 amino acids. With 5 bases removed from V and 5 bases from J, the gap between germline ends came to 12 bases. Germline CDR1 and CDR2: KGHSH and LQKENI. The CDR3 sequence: CASSRPGAETQYF. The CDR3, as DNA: TGTGCCAGCTCAAGACCCGGAGCGGAGACCCAGTACTTC.

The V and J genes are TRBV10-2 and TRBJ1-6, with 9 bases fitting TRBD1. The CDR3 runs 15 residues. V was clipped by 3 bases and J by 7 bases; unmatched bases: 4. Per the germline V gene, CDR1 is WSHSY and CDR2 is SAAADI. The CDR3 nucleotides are TGCGCCAGCAGTGAACCCGGGACAGGGAATTCACCCCTCCACTTT. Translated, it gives CASSEPGTGNSPLHF.

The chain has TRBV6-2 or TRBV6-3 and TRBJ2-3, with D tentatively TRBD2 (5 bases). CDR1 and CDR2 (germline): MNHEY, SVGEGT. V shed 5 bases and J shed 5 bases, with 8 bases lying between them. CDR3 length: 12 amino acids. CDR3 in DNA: TGTGCCAGCAGTAACCGGGGAGATACGCAGTATTTT. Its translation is CASSNRGDTQYF.

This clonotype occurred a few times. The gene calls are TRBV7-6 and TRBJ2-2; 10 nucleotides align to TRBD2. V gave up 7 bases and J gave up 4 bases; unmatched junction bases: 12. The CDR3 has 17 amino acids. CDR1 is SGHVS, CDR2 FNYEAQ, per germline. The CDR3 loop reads CASTLMVAGGSTGELFF. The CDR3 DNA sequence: TGTGCCAGCACCCTTATGGTAGCGGGGGGTTCCACCGGGGAGCTGTTTTTT.

CDR3 sequence (DNA): TGTGCCAGCAGTGGTTGGGGTGGGGCGAACACTGAAGCTTTCTTT. The encoded protein is CASSGWGGANTEAFF. This chain uses TRBV2 with TRBJ1-1; D may be TRBD1 (5 bases). Germline values: CDR1 SNHLY, CDR2 FYNNEI. The CDR3 runs to 15 residues. Between the trimmed V and J ends, which lost 4 bases and 1 base, there was a span of 13 bases.

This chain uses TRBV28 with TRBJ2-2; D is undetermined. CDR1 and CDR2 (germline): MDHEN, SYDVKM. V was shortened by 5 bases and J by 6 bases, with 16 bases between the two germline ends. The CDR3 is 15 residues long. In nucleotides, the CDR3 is TGTGCCAGCAGTAGCCCCCCCGGTGCGGCCGGGGAGCTGTTTTTT. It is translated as CASSSPPGAAGELFF.

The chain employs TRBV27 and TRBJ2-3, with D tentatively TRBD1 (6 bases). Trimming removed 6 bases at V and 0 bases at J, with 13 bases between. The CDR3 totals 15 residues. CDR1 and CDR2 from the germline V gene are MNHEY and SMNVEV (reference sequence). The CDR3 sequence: CASSRRDTSTDTQYF. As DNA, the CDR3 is TGTGCCAGCAGCCGACGGGACACGAGCACAGATACGCAGTATTTT.